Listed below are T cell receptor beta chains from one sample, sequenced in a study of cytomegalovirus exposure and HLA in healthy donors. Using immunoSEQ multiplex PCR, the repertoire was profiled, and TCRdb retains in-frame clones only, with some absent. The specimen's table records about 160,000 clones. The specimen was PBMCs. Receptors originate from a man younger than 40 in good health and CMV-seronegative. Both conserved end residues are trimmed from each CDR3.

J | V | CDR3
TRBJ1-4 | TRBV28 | ASSFISENREKLF
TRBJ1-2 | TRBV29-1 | SVGGRGGEGYT
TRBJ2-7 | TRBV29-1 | SVARGSYEQY
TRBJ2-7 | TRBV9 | ASSFSGGGYEQY
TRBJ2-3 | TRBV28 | ASTWALSTDTQY
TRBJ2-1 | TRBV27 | ASSSHQGGSYNEQF
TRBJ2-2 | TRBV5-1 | ASSLGLEIGELF
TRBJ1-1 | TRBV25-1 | ASGASNTEAF
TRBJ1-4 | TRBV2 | ASSPGTGGYNEKLF
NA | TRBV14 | ASSQDRSTSGRNWNEQY
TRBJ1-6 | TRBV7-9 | ASSLEGAYSPLH
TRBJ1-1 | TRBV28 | ASSWGQGVGKAF
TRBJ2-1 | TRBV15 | ATSRVTHPLGYNEQF